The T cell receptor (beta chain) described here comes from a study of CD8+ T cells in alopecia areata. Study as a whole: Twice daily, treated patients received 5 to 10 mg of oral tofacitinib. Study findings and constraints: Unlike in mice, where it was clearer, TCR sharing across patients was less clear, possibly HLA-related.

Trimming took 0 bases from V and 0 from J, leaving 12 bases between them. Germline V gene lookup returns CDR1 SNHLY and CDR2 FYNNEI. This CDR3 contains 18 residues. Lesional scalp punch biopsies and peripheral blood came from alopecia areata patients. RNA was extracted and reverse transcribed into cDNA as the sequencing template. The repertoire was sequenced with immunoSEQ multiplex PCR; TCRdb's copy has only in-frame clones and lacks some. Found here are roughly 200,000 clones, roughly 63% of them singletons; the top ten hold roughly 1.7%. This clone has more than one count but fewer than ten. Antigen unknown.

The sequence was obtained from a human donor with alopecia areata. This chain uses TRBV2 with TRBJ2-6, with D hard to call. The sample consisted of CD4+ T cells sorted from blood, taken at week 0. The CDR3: CASSEAPGFFSGANVLTF. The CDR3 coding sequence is TGTGCCAGCAGTGAAGCACCAGGATTCTTCTCTGGGGCCAACGTCCTGACTTTC.